This TCR beta chain was captured by sequencing in a study of cytomegalovirus exposure and HLA in healthy donors. Study summary: The approximately 120 validation repertoires and the 666 first-cohort repertoires shared a platform, a later analysis reported.

The method was immunoSEQ multiplex PCR; TCRdb's version includes in-frame clones alone and lacks a portion of them. Of about 200,000 clones in the sample, 80% to 90% were seen once. The ends lost 5 bases at V and 9 bases at J; junction bases unmatched: 10. Germline values: CDR1 GTSNPN, CDR2 SVGIG (reference sequence). The CDR3 is 12 residues long. General study results and limits: Cytomegalovirus status was reportedly diagnosed by the classifier with high sensitivity and specificity. In vitro, a few CMV-associated chains proved specific for CMV antigens.

A note on this clone: Its antigen is not identified.

The chain recombines TRBV30 with TRBJ2-7, with 7 nucleotides matching TRBD1. This sequence was found in a woman aged 30 to 39 in good health and CMV-seronegative. The sample comprised PBMCs. CDR3 DNA sequence: TGTGCCTGGGAGGGGGACAGCCTGGGGCAGTACTTC. Its protein is CAWEGDSLGQYF.